This TCR beta chain was profiled in a study of cytomegalovirus exposure and HLA in healthy donors. Study-wide results and limits: In an earlier analysis, about 87% or about 30%: the productive usage of most TCR beta V segments. Association of a missense DCLRE1C variant with TCR beta V- and J-gene trimming was reported in a later analysis. Among the sequence variants, a highly shared cluster was likely an artifact of sequencing. Later on, analysis showed that most CMV-associated TCR beta chains appeared to be HLA-restricted.

The germline gives CDR1 KGHSH, CDR2 LQKENI. V lost 6 bases, J lost 5 bases, and 8 bases stayed unmatched. The CDR3 is 14 amino acids. On this clone: What it recognizes is unknown.

PCR used 60 Vbeta primers and 13 Jbeta primers. Sequenced by immunoSEQ multiplex PCR; TCRdb stores in-frame clones only, minus some. The sample lists about 210,000 clones, around 90% occurring once. This chain links TRBV18 with TRBJ2-7, with TRBD2 matching over 9 bases. This TCR was recovered from a boy younger than 10 in good health and CMV-seronegative. Sequencing input: PBMCs. The CDR3 DNA reads as TGTGCCAGCTCCTCGGGACTAGCCGGGAACGAGCAGTACTTC. Its protein is CASSSGLAGNEQYF.